The 3 T cell receptor beta chains in this list originate from one sample, sequenced in a study of T cells in localized non-small cell lung cancer. The data were produced by immunoSEQ multiplex PCR, yet TCRdb's version contains in-frame clones alone and is incomplete. The sample shows about 21,000 clones, approximately 86% of them seen only once. Specimen: peripheral blood mononuclear cells, collected before any cancer treatment. The receptors shown here come from a male donor at least 60 years old with stage II lung adenocarcinoma.

The chain couples TRBV4-1 to TRBJ1-3, with D uncertain. The CDR3 consists of 16 residues. Germline CDR1 reads MGHRA; CDR2 reads YSYEKL. Trimming shortened V by 4 bases and J by 0 bases, and 13 bases separated the two germline ends. In DNA, the CDR3 is TGCGCCAGCAGCCGTTTATATGGGTTCTCTGGAAACACCATATATTTT. Residues: CASSRLYGFSGNTIYF.

The chain carries TRBV6-5 and TRBJ2-7, with D uncertain. This CDR3 has 15 amino acids. Trimming left V 6 bases short and J 5 bases short, with 20 bases between. CDR1 is MNHEY, CDR2 SVGAGI, per germline. CDR3 DNA: TGTGCCAGCAGGGCCCTCACCTACCGAAAGGACGAGCAGTACTTC. It codes for CASRALTYRKDEQYF.

The gene calls are TRBV5-5 and TRBJ2-7; 7 nucleotides agree with TRBD2. The trim removed 4 bases at V and 2 bases at J, leaving 15 bases unmatched. Germline V gives CDR1 SGHKS, CDR2 YYEKEE (reference sequence). The CDR3 sequence is 17 residues long. CDR3 region: CASSPLGGSALAYEQYF. DNA for the CDR3: TGTGCCAGCAGCCCCCTGGGCGGGAGTGCCCTAGCCTACGAGCAGTACTTC.